This TCR beta chain was captured by sequencing in a study of OX40 agonist ivuxolimab in advanced cancers. Across the study: Clinicians treated patients with ivuxolimab, an agonistic anti-OX40 (CD134) antibody. In this trial design, patients received ivuxolimab intravenously at 0.01 to 10 mg/kg every 2 weeks. Those enrolled were about 80% male, with a mean age of about 66 years and ages from roughly 20 to 85.

Regarding this clone: Its antigen is undetermined.

Repertoires were generated with immunoSEQ multiplex PCR, while TCRdb's copy carries only in-frame clones and drops some. Of about 15,000 clones in the sample, about 81% were seen once. Study-level results: Partial responders treated at 0.1-3.0 mg/kg exhibited clonal expansion among the lowest measured.

V shed 4 bases, J shed 1 base, and the junction held 6 bases outside the gene matches. CDR3 length: 16 amino acids. The germline gives CDR1 GTSNPN, CDR2 SVGIG (reference sequence). The chain uses TRBV30 and TRBJ2-4; 11 bases fit TRBD1. The sequenced sample was CD4+ or CD8+ T cells sorted from blood, obtained in a trial of the OX40 agonist ivuxolimab. The receptor's source is an adult with an advanced solid tumor such as melanoma, head and neck, liver or kidney cancer. DNA for the CDR3: TGTGCCTGGACACCGGGACAGGGGGACGCCAAAAACATTCAGTACTTC. Translation gives CAWTPGQGDAKNIQYF.